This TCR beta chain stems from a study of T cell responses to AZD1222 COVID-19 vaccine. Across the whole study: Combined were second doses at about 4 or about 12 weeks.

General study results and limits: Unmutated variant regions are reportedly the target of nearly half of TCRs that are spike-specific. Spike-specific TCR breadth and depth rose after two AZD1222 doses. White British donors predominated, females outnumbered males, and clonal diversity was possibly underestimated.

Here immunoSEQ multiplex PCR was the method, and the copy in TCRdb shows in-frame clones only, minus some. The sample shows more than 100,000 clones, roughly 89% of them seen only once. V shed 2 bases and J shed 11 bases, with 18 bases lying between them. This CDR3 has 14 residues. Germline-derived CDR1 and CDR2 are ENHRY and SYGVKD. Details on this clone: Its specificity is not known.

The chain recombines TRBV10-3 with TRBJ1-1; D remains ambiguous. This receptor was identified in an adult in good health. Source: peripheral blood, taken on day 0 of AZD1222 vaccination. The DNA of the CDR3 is TGTGCCATCAGTGAGGCGGCTTTCGACCAAAATGCTTTCTTT. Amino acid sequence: CAISEAAFDQNAFF.